This T cell receptor (beta chain) was captured in a study of shared clonotypes between healthy human individuals. The protocol was immunoSEQ multiplex PCR, while the TCRdb copy is restricted to in-frame clones and leaves out a portion. The sample has fewer than 1.4 million clones, around three quarters seen once. The ends were cut back, 3 bases at V and 0 bases at J, with 12 bases in the middle. The CDR3 consists of 15 residues. Germline loops: CDR1 SGDLS, CDR2 YYNGEE. The V and J genes are TRBV9 and TRBJ1-2; no clear D gene. Sequenced input: memory CD4+ T cells from PBMCs. Specified subset: CD45RA-negative fraction. The source of this sequence is a young man in good health. Some clones in this sample may be carry-over from other donors' samples. CDR3 in amino acids: CASSAQVDPNYGYTF. CDR3 in DNA: TGTGCCAGCAGCGCCCAGGTAGACCCTAACTATGGCTACACCTTC.